Below, 21 T cell receptor beta chains from the same sample are listed, as sequenced in a study of blood T cell repertoires in COVID-19. Profiling relied on immunoSEQ multiplex PCR, and the TCRdb table lists in-frame clones only, not all of them. This sample yields around 120,000 clones, of which about 80% are seen a single time; roughly 25% belongs to the top ten. The sample consisted of peripheral blood. Receptor source: a human donor in a cohort sampled during active COVID-19.

The chain joins TRBV29-1 to TRBJ2-5, with 7 positions matching TRBD1. The germline V gene has CDR1 SQVTM and CDR2 ANQGSEA. This CDR3 region has 13 residues. V lost 3 bases, J lost 3 bases, and 4 bases stayed unmatched. CDR3 nucleotides: TGCAGCGTTGAGGAGACAGGGAAAGAGACCCAGTACTTC. Encoded protein: CSVEETGKETQYF.

A word on this clone: The sample carries other DNA sequences with the same CDR3. The rearrangement uses TRBV5-1 and TRBJ2-7; D call uncertain. Germline V CDR1 and CDR2: SGHRS, YFSETQ. V dropped 0 bases and J dropped 1 base, with 5 bases sitting between them. This CDR3 region has 13 residues. Here the CDR3 DNA reads TGCGCCAGCAGCTTGGACGGGTCCTACGAGCAGTACTTC. Its translation: CASSLDGSYEQYF.

This chain uses TRBV7-3 with TRBJ2-5; D may be TRBD2 (7 bases). Deletions cut 1 base from V and 5 bases from J, with 17 bases between. The CDR3 is 16 amino acids. CDR1 SGHTA and CDR2 FQGTGA come from the germline V gene. CDR3 sequence: CASSLIPGEGWETQYF. DNA of the CDR3: TGTGCCAGCAGCTTAATCCCAGGGGAGGGGTGGGAGACCCAGTACTTC.

The chain carries TRBV5-1 and TRBJ2-3; D may be TRBD1 (8 bases). Germline V lookup: CDR1 SGHRS, CDR2 YFSETQ. Trimming removed 4 bases at V and 2 bases at J, with 17 bases between. This CDR3 region has 16 residues. Written as DNA, the CDR3 is TGCGCCAGCAGCCGCTGGACAGGGACTAACACAGATACGCAGTATTTT. It is translated as CASSRWTGTNTDTQYF. Variable domain in full (rest from reference TRBV5-1 and TRBJ2-3): KAGVTQTPRYLIKTRGQQVTLSCSPISGHRSVSWYQQTPGQGLQFLFEYFSETQRNKGNFPGRFSGRQFSNSRSEMNVSTLELGDSALYLCASSRWTGTNTDTQYFGPGTRLTVL.

The chain combines TRBV10-3 with TRBJ1-1; TRBD1 aligns across 7 bases. CDR1 ENHRY and CDR2 SYGVKD come from the germline V gene. The CDR3 has 17 amino acids. The J segment lost 0 bases and the V segment lost 0 bases, leaving 7 bases of the junction unmatched. This CDR3 is CAISESRGQRMNTEAFF. Here the CDR3 DNA reads TGTGCCATCAGTGAGTCGAGGGGACAGCGTATGAACACTGAAGCTTTCTTT.

The chain employs TRBV28 and TRBJ2-7; 8 bases are a match to TRBD1. This CDR3 is built from 14 residues. Germline CDR1 is MDHEN and CDR2 is SYDVKM. The junction had 7 bases not matched to a gene; V was cut back by 7 bases and J by 2 bases. CDR3 sequence (DNA): TGTGCCAGCACCATGGGACAGGCTGCCTACGAGCAGTACTTC. This gives the protein CASTMGQAAYEQYF.

V gene TRBV7-2 combines with J gene TRBJ1-5; D is undetermined. Germline assignment: CDR1 SGHTA and CDR2 FQGNSA. V dropped 6 bases and J dropped 0 bases, with 12 bases sitting between them. The CDR3 consists of 15 residues. CDR3 protein: CASRRNIDSNQPQHF. CDR3 nucleotides: TGTGCCAGCAGGCGGAACATCGATAGCAATCAGCCCCAGCATTTT.

The V and J genes are TRBV12-5 and TRBJ1-5; D unclear. V was pared by 7 bases and J by 3 bases, with 7 bases between. CDR1 is LGHNT and CDR2 is FRNRAP in the germline V gene. The CDR3 totals 12 residues. CDR3 nucleotide sequence: TGTGCTAGTGCTGCAGACAATCAGCCCCAGCATTTT. Its protein product is CASAADNQPQHF.

V and J are TRBV6-2 or TRBV6-3 and TRBJ2-7, with 10 bases fitting TRBD2. V trimming: 0 bases; J trimming: 2 bases; junction bases outside the gene matches: 1. Germline CDR1 MNHEY, CDR2 SVGEGT. There are 15 residues in the CDR3. CDR3 nucleotide sequence: TGTGCCAGCAGTTACTCCACTAGCGGGACCTACGAGCAGTACTTC. This gives the protein CASSYSTSGTYEQYF.

The chain joins TRBV2 to TRBJ2-7; D not resolved. V dropped 2 bases and J dropped 6 bases, with 11 bases sitting between them. This CDR3 is 13 amino acids long. Germline CDR1 and CDR2: SNHLY and FYNNEI. The DNA for the CDR3 is TGTGCCAGCAGTGAATCCCCCGACTTCGAGCAGTACTTC. Its translation: CASSESPDFEQYF.

This clone was seen a single time. The rearrangement uses TRBV24-1 and TRBJ2-7, with 9 nucleotides matching TRBD2. This CDR3 is 14 amino acids long. The germline V gene encodes CDR1 KGHDR and CDR2 SFDVKD. V trimming: 7 bases; J trimming: 0 bases; junction bases outside the gene matches: 3. The CDR3 here is CATRGSGSSYEQYF. Here the CDR3 DNA reads TGTGCCACCAGGGGTAGCGGGAGCTCCTACGAGCAGTACTTC.

The chain carries TRBV7-9 and TRBJ1-1, with D tentatively TRBD1 (6 bases). V was trimmed by 4 bases and J by 2 bases, leaving 14 bases between them. The CDR3 extends over 15 amino acids. Germline V gene lookup returns CDR1 SEHNR and CDR2 FQNEAQ (reference sequence). CDR3 loop: CASSSRGGENTEAFF. CDR3 nucleotides: TGTGCCAGCAGCTCAAGAGGGGGGGAAAACACTGAAGCTTTCTTT. The full variable domain, its missing parts supplied by reference TRBV7-9 and TRBJ1-1, is DTGVSQNPRHKITKRGQNVTFRCDPISEHNRLYWYRQTLGQGPEFLTYFQNEAQLEKSRLLSDRFSAERPKGSFSTLEIQRTEQGDSAMYLCASSSRGGENTEAFFGQGTRLTVV.

This chain uses TRBV5-1 with TRBJ2-1; a weak D match, TRBD1 (5 bases). Trimming left V 0 bases short and J 4 bases short, with 8 bases between. The CDR3 is made up of 14 amino acids. CDR1 and CDR2 from the germline V gene are SGHRS and YFSETQ. The CDR3 reads CASSLVGEYNEQFF. The CDR3 DNA reads as TGCGCCAGCAGCTTGGTAGGGGAATACAATGAGCAGTTCTTC.

This chain links TRBV20-1 with TRBJ1-1; 7 bases fit TRBD1. The CDR3 contains 11 residues. In germline, CDR1 is DFQATT, CDR2 SNEGSKA (reference sequence). J gave up 11 bases and V 5 bases, and 8 bases lay outside the gene matches. The CDR3 spells CSAFDREYAFF. CDR3 nucleotide sequence: TGCAGTGCTTTCGACAGGGAGTATGCTTTCTTT.

This clone was seen a few times. As DNA, the CDR3 is TGCGCCAGCAGCCAAGATGGTTTAGGACAGGGGAAAGGTAATTCACCCCTCCACTTT. This codes for CASSQDGLGQGKGNSPLHF. This chain connects TRBV4-1 to TRBJ1-6, with 9 bases identical to TRBD1. CDR3 length equals 19 residues. The V gene end was trimmed by 0 bases and the J gene end by 6 bases; junction bases not matched to a gene: 12. Germline-derived CDR1 and CDR2 are MGHRA and YSYEKL.

This chain connects TRBV2 to TRBJ2-5, with TRBD2 matching over 10 bases. Germline CDR1 and CDR2: SNHLY and FYNNEI. CDR3 length: 14 residues. V trimming: 7 bases; J trimming: 4 bases; junction bases outside the gene matches: 6. The CDR3 DNA sequence: TGTGCCAGCATTGTTCTAGCGGGGGCAGAGACCCAGTACTTC. Residues: CASIVLAGAETQYF. The full variable domain, with the rest looked up from reference TRBV2 and TRBJ2-5, is EPEVTQTPSHQVTQMGQEVILRCVPISNHLYFYWYRQILGQKVEFLVSFYNNEISEKSEIFDDQFSVERPDGSNFTLKIRSTKLEDSAMYFCASIVLAGAETQYFGPGTRLLVL.

This clone is a singleton in its sample. This chain connects TRBV15 to TRBJ1-6; TRBD1 matches at 9 bases. CDR1 LNHNV and CDR2 YYDKDF come from the germline V gene (reference sequence). The V gene end was trimmed by 0 bases and the J gene end by 9 bases; junction bases not matched to a gene: 6. The CDR3 covers 16 residues. CDR3 coding DNA: TGTGCCACCAGCAGAGATTTGGACAGGGGAGGTTCACCCCTCCACTTT. This gives the protein CATSRDLDRGGSPLHF. The whole variable domain, filled in from reference TRBV15 and TRBJ1-6, reads DAMVIQNPRYQVTQFGKPVTLSCSQTLNHNVMYWYQQKSSQAPKLLFHYYDKDFNNEADTPDNFQSRRPNTSFCFLDIRSPGLGDTAMYLCATSRDLDRGGSPLHFGNGTRLTVT.

The V and J genes are TRBV7-2 and TRBJ1-6, with 7 nucleotides matching TRBD1. Trimming took 7 bases from V and 4 from J; bases not matched to a gene: 10. Germline CDR1 is SGHTA and CDR2 is FQGNSA. The CDR3 contains 16 residues. CDR3 sequence: CASNPRGSRYNSPLHF. The DNA for the CDR3 is TGTGCCAGCAACCCCAGGGGGAGTCGGTATAATTCACCCCTCCACTTT.

The chain couples TRBV6-5 to TRBJ2-3; maybe TRBD1 (5 bases). CDR3 length equals 15 residues. CDR1 is MNHEY and CDR2 is SVGAGI in the germline V gene. The V end was cut by 5 bases, the J end by 3 bases, with 15 bases between. The CDR3 DNA is TGTGCCAGCAGTCTGGGGCCACCGCGTACAGATACGCAGTATTTT. Its protein product is CASSLGPPRTDTQYF.

This rearrangement joins TRBV4-2 to TRBJ1-2; 10 positions match TRBD1. V lost 4 bases and J lost 4; bases outside the gene matches: 6. Germline lookup yields CDR1 LGHNA and CDR2 YNFKEQ. The length of the CDR3 is 15 residues. CDR3 nucleotide sequence: TGTGCCAGCAGCCCCGACAGGGGGCGAAGCTATGGCTACACCTTC. Translated, it gives CASSPDRGRSYGYTF.

The genes are TRBV4-1 and TRBJ2-1, with 15 bases fitting TRBD2. Trimming removed 2 bases from V and 8 bases from J; junction bases left unmatched: 1. The CDR3 runs 15 residues. The germline CDR1 and CDR2 sequences are MGHRA and YSYEKL. This CDR3 reads CASSQRTSGGDEQFF. In DNA, the CDR3 is TGCGCCAGCAGCCAAAGGACTAGCGGGGGGGATGAGCAGTTCTTC.